This TCR beta chain was sequenced for a study of blood T cell repertoires in COVID-19. Looking at the study overall: The origin of the acute and convalescent COVID-19 samples was the United States, Italy and Spain.

Original handling: Amplification from reference gene primers served as the basis for estimated nucleated cell counts. TCRdb's copy holds only in-frame clones and misses some; the assay was immunoSEQ multiplex PCR. V and J calls and clone size are given by that table; D and trimming were obtained from the DNA. The sample consists of 25,000 to 30,000 clones, around 90% of them appearing once. The CDR3 sequence is 15 residues long. Germline V gene lookup returns CDR1 ENHRY and CDR2 SYGVKD. Trimming took 0 bases from V and 7 from J, leaving 16 bases between them. This receptor was taken from a human donor in a cohort sampled during active COVID-19. The donor label of this sample is uncertain. The sample taken for sequencing was peripheral blood. The chain uses TRBV10-3 and TRBJ2-7; D is possibly TRBD2 (5 bases). The CDR3 DNA reads as TGTGCCATCAGTGAGTCGATCTTGAGGTTAGCGGAGCAGTACTTC. This gives the protein CAISESILRLAEQYF.